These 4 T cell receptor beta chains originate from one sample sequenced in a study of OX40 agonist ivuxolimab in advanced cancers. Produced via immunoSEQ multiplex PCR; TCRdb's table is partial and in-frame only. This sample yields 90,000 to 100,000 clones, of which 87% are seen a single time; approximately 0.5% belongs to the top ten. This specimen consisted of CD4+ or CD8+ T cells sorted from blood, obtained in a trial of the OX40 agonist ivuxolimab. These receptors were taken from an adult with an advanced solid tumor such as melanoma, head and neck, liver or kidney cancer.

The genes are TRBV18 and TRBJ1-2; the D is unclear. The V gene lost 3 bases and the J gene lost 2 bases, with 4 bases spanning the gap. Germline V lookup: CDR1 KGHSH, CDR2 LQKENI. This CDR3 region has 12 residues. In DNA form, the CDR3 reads TGTGCCAGCTCACCCGACAACTATGGCTACACCTTC. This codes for CASSPDNYGYTF.

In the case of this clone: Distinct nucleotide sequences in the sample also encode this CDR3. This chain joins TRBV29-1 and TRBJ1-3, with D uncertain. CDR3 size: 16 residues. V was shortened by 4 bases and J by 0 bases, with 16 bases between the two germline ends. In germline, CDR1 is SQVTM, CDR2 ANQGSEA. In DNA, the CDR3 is TGCAGCGTTGTTGGAGGAGGCTCCAGCTCTGGAAACACCATATATTTT. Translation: CSVVGGGSSSGNTIYF. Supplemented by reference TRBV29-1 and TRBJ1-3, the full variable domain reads SAVISQKPSRDICQRGTSLTIQCQVDSQVTMMFWYRQQPGQSLTLIATANQGSEATYESGFVIDKFPISRPNLTFSTLTVSNMSPEDSSIYLCSVVGGGSSSGNTIYFGEGSWLTVV.

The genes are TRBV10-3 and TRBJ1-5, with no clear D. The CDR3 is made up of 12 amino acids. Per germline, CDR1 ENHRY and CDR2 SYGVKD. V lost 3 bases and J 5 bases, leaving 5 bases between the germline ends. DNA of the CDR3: TGTGCCATCAGTGAATCCGATCAGCCCCAGCATTTT. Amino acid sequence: CAISESDQPQHF.

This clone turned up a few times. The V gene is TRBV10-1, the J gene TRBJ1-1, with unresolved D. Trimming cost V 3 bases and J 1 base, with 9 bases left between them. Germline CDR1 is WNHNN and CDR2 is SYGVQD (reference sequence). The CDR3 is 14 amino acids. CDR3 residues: CASSEGTKNTEAFF. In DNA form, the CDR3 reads TGCGCCAGCAGTGAAGGAACTAAGAACACTGAAGCTTTCTTT.